The 3 T cell receptor beta chains listed next were all sequenced from one sample in a study of CD8 T cells in ankylosing spondylitis. Each CDR3 protein is one row after TCRdb ran MiXCR on the 5' RACE reads. The sample yields roughly 130,000 distinct CDR3 sequences, roughly an eighth seen once. The sample comprised blood, either unsorted or a sorted T cell fraction (not recorded which). The receptor source for this set is a female donor with ankylosing spondylitis or in good health (not recorded which).

The chain combines TRBV30 with TRBJ2-2; TRBD1 might be the D (6 bases). Trimming removed 7 bases at V and 6 bases at J, with 12 bases between. The germline gives CDR1 GTSNPN, CDR2 SVGIG (reference sequence). The CDR3 contains 12 residues. Here the CDR3 DNA reads TGTGCCTATCAGGGGTTTGCCGGGGAGCTGTTTTTT. Residues: CAYQGFAGELFF.

This clonotype has ten or more counts. V usage is TRBV5-1 and J usage is TRBJ2-7; 9 bases are shared with TRBD1. After removal of 3 bases from V and 5 bases from J, the junction contained 9 bases not matched to a gene. The germline V gene encodes CDR1 SGHRS and CDR2 YFSETQ. The CDR3 has 15 amino acids. Here the CDR3 reads CASSSDRGARHEQYF. CDR3 in DNA: TGCGCCAGCAGCTCTGACAGGGGGGCTCGACACGAGCAGTACTTC. The variable domain in full, with the rest retrieved from reference TRBV5-1 and TRBJ2-7, is KAGVTQTPRYLIKTRGQQVTLSCSPISGHRSVSWYQQTPGQGLQFLFEYFSETQRNKGNFPGRFSGRQFSNSRSEMNVSTLELGDSALYLCASSSDRGARHEQYFGPGTRLTVT.

This clonotype appeared many times. This chain connects TRBV12-3 or TRBV12-4 to TRBJ2-7; D remains ambiguous. V was cut by 6 bases and J by 2 bases, with 8 bases left in between. The CDR3 is 12 amino acids. CDR3 bases: TGTGCCAGCAGCACCGGGCCCTACGAGCAGTACTTC. It translates to CASSTGPYEQYF.